This T cell receptor beta chain was observed in a study of a mutant IDH1 vaccine in newly diagnosed glioma. The germline V gene has CDR1 SEHNR and CDR2 FQNEAQ (reference sequence). The length of the CDR3 is 12 residues. The V and J ends lost 5 bases and 12 bases respectively, with 14 bases between them. Time point given: week 11, during vaccination. Each dose delivered 300 ug of mutant IDH1 20-mer peptide subcutaneously with imiquimod. The table came from immunoSEQ multiplex PCR; TCRdb's copy has only in-frame clones and leaves some out. The sample has under 35,000 clones, almost 90% seen once. Note on this clone: The antigen remains unidentified.

This rearrangement joins TRBV7-9 to TRBJ2-1; D possibly matches TRBD1 or TRBD2 (5 bases each). The TCR comes from a man in his late teens or twenties with glioma. The sample here was PBMCs, taken from a glioma patient whose treatment included an IDH1 peptide vaccine. CDR3 amino acids: CASSDGTGRQFF. The CDR3 DNA follows: TGTGCCAGCAGCGATGGGACGGGTAGGCAGTTCTTC.